Below are 32 T cell receptor beta chains sequenced from a single sample in a study of early T cells in non-severe SARS-CoV-2 infection. TCRdb reprocessed the 5' RACE reads via MiXCR and lists one record per CDR3 protein. The table shows approximately 69,000 distinct CDR3 sequences, with 12% occurring only once. The material sequenced was whole blood. The receptors come from an adult who was a healthcare worker with PCR-confirmed SARS-CoV-2 infection or an uninfected control (not recorded which).

Ten or more counts support this clonotype. The V call is TRBV30, the J call TRBJ2-7; 9 bases fit TRBD2. CDR1 GTSNPN and CDR2 SVGIG come from the germline V gene (reference sequence). V shed 3 bases and J 2 bases; nucleotides not matched to a gene: 2. CDR3 length: 13 residues. CDR3 residues: CAWRRGGAYEQYF. The CDR3 DNA reads as TGTGCCTGGAGACGCGGGGGGGCCTACGAGCAGTACTTC. The variable domain in full, with the rest retrieved from reference TRBV30 and TRBJ2-7, is SQTIHQWPATLVQPVGSPLSLECTVEGTSNPNLYWYRQAAGRGLQLLFYSVGIGQISSEVPQNLSASRPQDRQFILSSKKLLLSDSGFYLCAWRRGGAYEQYFGPGTRLTVT.

This clonotype came up a few times. The J gene is TRBJ2-3, the V gene TRBV4-2; D unresolved. Deletions cut 3 bases from V and 10 bases from J, with 23 bases between. CDR3 length equals 16 residues. Germline lookup yields CDR1 LGHNA and CDR2 YNFKEQ. In DNA, the CDR3 is TGTGCCAGCAGCCAGATAAACCGGGCCCTCGGGTTTTCGCAGTATTTT. It is translated as CASSQINRALGFSQYF.

A few counts support this clonotype. This chain links TRBV28 with TRBJ1-5; D not certain. The CDR3 is 12 residues long. Germline-derived CDR1 and CDR2 are MDHEN and SYDVKM. V was pared by 7 bases and J by 6 bases, with 10 bases between. CDR3 sequence: CASTLRGQPQHF. The CDR3 bases are TGTGCCAGCACCCTTCGAGGTCAGCCCCAGCATTTT.

The table lists this clonotype with many counts. The chain joins TRBV5-6 to TRBJ2-5; perhaps TRBD1 as D (6 bases). The CDR3 spans 13 residues. V lost 4 bases, J lost 1 base, and 8 bases lay in between. Germline CDR1 SGHDT, CDR2 YYEEEE. CDR3 sequence (DNA): TGTGCCAGCAGCCCGGACAGCCAAGAGACCCAGTACTTC. Translation gives CASSPDSQETQYF. Looking up the rest from reference TRBV5-6 and TRBJ2-5 gives the full variable domain: DAGVTQSPTHLIKTRGQQVTLRCSPKSGHDTVSWYQQALGQGPQFIFQYYEEEERQRGNFPDRFSGHQFPNYSSELNVNALLLGDSALYLCASSPDSQETQYFGPGTRLLVL.

Ten or more counts support this clonotype. The chain joins TRBV20-1 to TRBJ2-5; weak D call: TRBD1 (5 bases). The CDR3 extends over 13 amino acids. Per the germline V gene, CDR1 is DFQATT and CDR2 is SNEGSKA (reference sequence). V lost 6 bases, J lost 3 bases, and 14 bases lay in between. The CDR3 DNA follows: TGCAGTGCCATAGGCCCAGGGAAAGAGACCCAGTACTTC. As protein: CSAIGPGKETQYF.

This chain uses TRBV6-2 or TRBV6-3 with TRBJ2-7; D not resolved. V lost 2 bases to trimming and J lost 2 bases, with 7 bases between them. There are 13 residues in the CDR3. CDR1 and CDR2 from the germline V gene are MNHEY and SVGEGT. The CDR3 DNA is TGTGCCAGCAGTTACAGAAACCCCTACGAGCAGTACTTC. It translates to CASSYRNPYEQYF.

The sample holds many counts of this clonotype. The chain links TRBV6-2 or TRBV6-3 to TRBJ2-1; 10 bases map to TRBD2. J gave up 4 bases and V 2 bases, and 2 bases lay outside the gene matches. Germline loops: CDR1 MNHEY, CDR2 SVGEGT. This CDR3 has 15 amino acids. The CDR3 nucleotides are TGTGCCAGCAGTTACAGCGGGAGGGCATACAATGAGCAGTTCTTC. This encodes CASSYSGRAYNEQFF.

This clonotype was recorded many times. This chain joins TRBV20-1 and TRBJ2-7; 8 nucleotides match TRBD1. This CDR3 spans 14 amino acids. CDR1 DFQATT and CDR2 SNEGSKA come from the germline V gene (reference sequence). V dropped 0 bases and J dropped 8; count of bases not matched to a gene: 9. CDR3 nucleotide sequence: TGCAGTGCTAGAGATGAGGGCAGGGGGCTGAAGCAGTACTTC. Translated, it gives CSARDEGRGLKQYF.

This clonotype showed up many times. This chain uses TRBV7-2 with TRBJ2-5, with a tentative D call TRBD2 (5 bases). V lost 5 bases and J lost 5, with 15 bases in between. Germline assignment: CDR1 SGHTA and CDR2 FQGNSA. The CDR3 is made up of 14 amino acids. CDR3 coding DNA: TGTGCCAGCAGCCCGACGGCGCCGGGGGAGACCCAGTACTTC. This codes for CASSPTAPGETQYF.

This rearrangement joins TRBV4-2 to TRBJ1-1; D gene unclear. V was clipped by 4 bases and J by 0 bases, with 12 bases between them. The CDR3 covers 15 residues. Germline V lookup: CDR1 LGHNA, CDR2 YNFKEQ. CDR3 loop: CASSRLLGMNTEAFF. As DNA, the CDR3 is TGTGCCAGCAGCCGACTCCTCGGGATGAACACTGAAGCTTTCTTT.

This clonotype was seen a handful of times. In DNA form, the CDR3 reads TGCAGTGCTAGCGGGAGCAGGAACACCGGGGAGCTGTTTTTT. This codes for CSASGSRNTGELFF. J is TRBJ2-2 and V is TRBV20-1, with D possibly TRBD2 on 6 matching bases. Looked up from germline, CDR1 is DFQATT and CDR2 is SNEGSKA (reference sequence). This CDR3 is built from 14 residues. Trimming shortened V by 3 bases and J by 1 base, and 9 bases separated the two germline ends.

This clonotype has a handful of counts. This rearrangement joins TRBV6-6 to TRBJ2-6, with TRBD1 matching over 7 bases. V gave up 5 bases and J gave up 10 bases; unmatched junction bases: 8. CDR1 is MNHNY and CDR2 is SVGAGI in the germline V gene (reference sequence). CDR3 length: 14 amino acids. The CDR3 loop is CASSPPDRVNVLTF. The CDR3 DNA sequence: TGTGCCAGCAGTCCACCCGACAGGGTAAACGTCCTGACTTTC.

The genes are TRBV2 and TRBJ2-3, with 8 bases that match TRBD1. The germline CDR1 and CDR2 sequences are SNHLY and FYNNEI. The CDR3 is 14 residues long. V dropped 8 bases and J dropped 3; count of bases not matched to a gene: 7. The CDR3 DNA is TGTGCCAGCGAGGGACAGGAAGGGACAGATACGCAGTATTTT. It codes for CASEGQEGTDTQYF.

This clonotype was observed a few times. The chain carries TRBV9 and TRBJ2-1; D is uncertain. The V and J ends lost 1 base and 5 bases respectively, with 4 bases between them. Germline V gene sequence: CDR1 SGDLS, CDR2 YYNGEE. The CDR3 runs to 12 residues. The CDR3 nucleotides are TGTGCCAGCAGCGTACTAGACAATGAGCAGTTCTTC. Protein product: CASSVLDNEQFF.

This clonotype was detected many times. The chain has TRBV7-9 and TRBJ2-1; perhaps TRBD2 as D (5 bases). The CDR3 length is 17 residues. Germline CDR1 SEHNR, CDR2 FQNEAQ (reference sequence). The V and J ends lost 8 bases and 8 bases respectively, with 28 bases between them. This CDR3 reads CASGSPTTSSDTDEQFF. CDR3 nucleotide sequence: TGTGCCAGCGGATCTCCCACAACTAGTTCGGATACCGATGAGCAGTTCTTC.

The rearrangement links TRBV12-3 or TRBV12-4 to TRBJ2-7, with 8 bases fitting TRBD2. The CDR3 sequence is 14 residues long. The V and J ends lost 7 bases and 3 bases, in that order; junction bases with no gene match: 8. The CDR3 region has the DNA TGTGCCAGCACCCGGGGGGGAGGAGGCTACGAGCAGTACTTC. Its protein product is CASTRGGGGYEQYF.

With respect to this clonotype: The junction does not match germline at one end; this may be a read error. This rearrangement joins TRBV28 to TRBJ2-7, with 8 bases that match TRBD1. The CDR3 covers 12 residues. Germline CDR1 and CDR2: MDHEN and SYDVKM. CDR3 loop: CASSQPDRAGNF. The CDR3 coding sequence is TGTGCCAGCAGTCAGCCGGACAGGGCGGGGAACTTC.

This clonotype occurred many times. This sequence joins TRBV28 and TRBJ2-7; D is undetermined. This CDR3 region has 13 residues. Germline V gene lookup returns CDR1 MDHEN and CDR2 SYDVKM. Between the trimmed V and J ends, which lost 3 bases and 2 bases, there was a span of 8 bases. CDR3 coding DNA: TGTGCCAGCAGTTTGGAACCCACCTACGAGCAGTACTTC. Translated: CASSLEPTYEQYF. The full variable domain, in which reference TRBV28 and TRBJ2-7 provide the parts outside the CDR3, is DVKVTQSSRYLVKRTGEKVFLECVQDMDHENMFWYRQDPGLGLRLIYFSYDVKMKEKGDIPEGYSVSREKKERFSLILESASTNQTSMYLCASSLEPTYEQYFGPGTRLTVT.

The chain uses TRBV29-1 and TRBJ1-4; weak D call: TRBD1 (6 bases). CDR1 and CDR2 from the germline V gene are SQVTM and ANQGSEA. Between the trimmed V and J ends, which lost 5 bases and 3 bases, there was a span of 10 bases. This CDR3 region has 13 residues. The CDR3 region is CSVRGASNEKLFF. The CDR3 DNA follows: TGCAGCGTTCGGGGGGCTTCTAATGAAAAACTGTTTTTT.

This clonotype was found many times. The chain couples TRBV7-2 to TRBJ1-2, with D possibly TRBD1 on 5 matching bases. This CDR3 contains 15 residues. The germline V gene encodes CDR1 SGHTA and CDR2 FQGNSA. The V and J ends lost 5 bases and 5 bases respectively, with 18 bases between them. CDR3 residues: CASSGDGLDWYGYTF. CDR3 DNA sequence: TGTGCCAGCAGCGGGGACGGGCTGGATTGGTATGGCTACACCTTC.

This clonotype was observed many times. V gene TRBV6-2 or TRBV6-3 combines with J gene TRBJ2-1; TRBD2 is a possible D gene (6 bases). CDR3 length: 16 amino acids. The germline gives CDR1 MNHEY, CDR2 SVGEGT. Trimming removed 5 bases at V and 0 bases at J, with 14 bases between. The CDR3 coding sequence is TGTGCCAGCAGTCCGATCGGGAGAAGCTCCTACAATGAGCAGTTCTTC. Its protein product is CASSPIGRSSYNEQFF.

This clonotype occurred many times. The chain uses TRBV12-3 or TRBV12-4 and TRBJ2-7; the match to TRBD2 covers 12 bases. The CDR3 contains 16 residues. V gave up 5 bases and J gave up 2 bases; unmatched junction bases: 7. The CDR3 region is CASSRGLAGRTYEQYF. DNA for the CDR3: TGTGCCAGCAGTCGCGGACTAGCGGGAAGAACCTACGAGCAGTACTTC.

A word on this clonotype: Given a much more abundant clone one base away, this may be a read error. The chain employs TRBV29-1 and TRBJ1-1; the match to TRBD1 covers 7 bases. The germline V gene encodes CDR1 SQVTM and CDR2 ANQGSEA. CDR3 length equals 14 residues. The CDR3 loop is CGVGEGALNTEAFF. The CDR3 coding sequence is TGCGGCGTTGGGGAGGGGGCCTTGAACACTGAAGCTTTCTTT.

This clonotype has at least ten counts. This chain uses TRBV7-9 with TRBJ2-7; TRBD1 matches at 9 bases. Trimming at V came to 0 bases and at J to 3 bases, leaving 3 bases not matched to a gene. Germline lookup yields CDR1 SEHNR and CDR2 FQNEAQ (reference sequence). This CDR3 is 15 amino acids long. Written as DNA, the CDR3 is TGTGCCAGCAGCTTAGCGGGACAGGGATACTACGAGCAGTACTTC. It codes for CASSLAGQGYYEQYF. The full variable domain, rest sourced from reference TRBV7-9 and TRBJ2-7, is DTGVSQNPRHKITKRGQNVTFRCDPISEHNRLYWYRQTLGQGPEFLTYFQNEAQLEKSRLLSDRFSAERPKGSFSTLEIQRTEQGDSAMYLCASSLAGQGYYEQYFGPGTRLTVT.

This clonotype was counted a few times. The rearrangement uses TRBV5-1 and TRBJ2-2; D unresolved. CDR3 length: 15 amino acids. The germline V and J ends were trimmed by 2 bases and 0 bases, with 8 bases remaining between them. Germline CDR1 is SGHRS and CDR2 is YFSETQ. CDR3 protein: CASSFTPANTGELFF. CDR3 sequence (DNA): TGCGCCAGCAGCTTTACGCCGGCGAACACCGGGGAGCTGTTTTTT.

This clonotype appeared many times. This chain links TRBV28 with TRBJ2-1; a possible D gene is TRBD2 (5 bases). The CDR3 sequence is 15 residues long. The ends were cut back, 4 bases at V and 5 bases at J, with 15 bases in the middle. Germline V lookup: CDR1 MDHEN, CDR2 SYDVKM. The CDR3 nucleotides read TGTGCCAGCAGTTCCCCGGGTAGCGCCCACAATGAGCAGTTCTTC. It is translated as CASSSPGSAHNEQFF. The full variable domain, completed using reference TRBV28 and TRBJ2-1, is DVKVTQSSRYLVKRTGEKVFLECVQDMDHENMFWYRQDPGLGLRLIYFSYDVKMKEKGDIPEGYSVSREKKERFSLILESASTNQTSMYLCASSSPGSAHNEQFFGPGTRLTVL.

The sample holds many counts of this clonotype. The V call is TRBV28, the J call TRBJ1-5, with 10 bases matching TRBD1. Germline V gene lookup returns CDR1 MDHEN and CDR2 SYDVKM. V was pared by 6 bases and J by 4 bases, with 6 bases of the junction left unmatched. This CDR3 comprises 15 residues. CDR3 amino acids: CASSQDRGPNQPQHF. Here the CDR3 DNA reads TGTGCCAGCAGCCAAGACAGGGGGCCGAATCAGCCCCAGCATTTT. Variable domain in full (rest from reference TRBV28 and TRBJ1-5): DVKVTQSSRYLVKRTGEKVFLECVQDMDHENMFWYRQDPGLGLRLIYFSYDVKMKEKGDIPEGYSVSREKKERFSLILESASTNQTSMYLCASSQDRGPNQPQHFGDGTRLSIL.

This clonotype was counted at least ten times. This sequence joins TRBV6-6 and TRBJ1-3; tentatively, D is TRBD1 (5 bases). Germline CDR1 is MNHNY and CDR2 is SVGAGI (reference sequence). The CDR3 extends over 15 amino acids. V was shortened by 5 bases and J by 4 bases, with 15 bases between the two germline ends. The CDR3 DNA reads TGTGCCAGCAGTACGGCGAGGGGTTCCGGAAACACCATATATTTT. Protein sequence: CASSTARGSGNTIYF.

This clonotype came up many times. The V call is TRBV11-2, the J call TRBJ2-5, with D tentatively TRBD2 (6 bases). Deletions cut 5 bases from V and 3 bases from J, with 16 bases between. The CDR3 is 15 residues long. Per the germline V gene, CDR1 is SGHAT and CDR2 is FQNNGV. CDR3 loop: CASSPRGYSKETQYF. The DNA of the CDR3 is TGTGCCAGCAGCCCCCGGGGGTACAGTAAAGAGACCCAGTACTTC. Drawing the rest from reference TRBV11-2 and TRBJ2-5, the complete variable domain is EAGVAQSPRYKIIEKRQSVAFWCNPISGHATLYWYQQILGQGPKLLIQFQNNGVVDDSQLPKDRFSAERLKGVDSTLKIQPAKLEDSAVYLCASSPRGYSKETQYFGPGTRLLVL.

The V and J genes are TRBV28 and TRBJ2-7; TRBD1 matches at 9 bases. CDR3 length: 15 residues. The trim removed 9 bases at V and 5 bases at J, leaving 14 bases unmatched. Germline CDR1 MDHEN, CDR2 SYDVKM. The CDR3 nucleotides read TGTGCCAGTTATCCCGGGACAGGGATAAACCACGAGCAGTACTTC. It encodes CASYPGTGINHEQYF.

This clonotype was counted ten times or more. The J gene is TRBJ2-1, the V gene TRBV20-1; 10 positions match TRBD2. This CDR3 has 14 residues. CDR1 DFQATT and CDR2 SNEGSKA come from the germline V gene (reference sequence). With V trimmed by 0 bases and J by 11 bases, 7 bases remained unmatched. CDR3: CSARDLAGENKQFF. In nucleotides, the CDR3 is TGCAGTGCTAGAGATCTAGCGGGAGAAAATAAGCAGTTCTTC.

The chain combines TRBV28 with TRBJ2-5; 7 nucleotides align to TRBD1. In germline, CDR1 is MDHEN, CDR2 SYDVKM. The V and J ends lost 6 bases and 5 bases, in that order; junction bases with no gene match: 9. CDR3 length: 14 residues. Here the CDR3 reads CASSSRGYGETQYF. CDR3 nucleotide sequence: TGTGCCAGCAGCTCCAGGGGGTACGGGGAGACCCAGTACTTC.